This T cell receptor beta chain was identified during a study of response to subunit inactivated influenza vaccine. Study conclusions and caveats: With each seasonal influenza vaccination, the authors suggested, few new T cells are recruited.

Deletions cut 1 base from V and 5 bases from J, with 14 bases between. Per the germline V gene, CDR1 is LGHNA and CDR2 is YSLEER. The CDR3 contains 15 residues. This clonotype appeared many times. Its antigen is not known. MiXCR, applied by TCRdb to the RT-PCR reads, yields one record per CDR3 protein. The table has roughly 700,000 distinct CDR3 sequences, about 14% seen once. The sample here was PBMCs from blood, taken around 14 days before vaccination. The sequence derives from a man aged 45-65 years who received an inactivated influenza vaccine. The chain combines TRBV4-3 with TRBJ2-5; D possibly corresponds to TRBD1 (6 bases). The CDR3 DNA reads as TGCGCCAGCAGCCAAGTGATGGGGCAGGGGGAGACCCAGTACTTC. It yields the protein CASSQVMGQGETQYF.